This T cell receptor (beta chain) was recovered during a study of sequential checkpoint blockade in melanoma. Overall study context: First-line arms were nivolumab then ipilimumab, or the reverse, randomized 1:1.

The protocol was immunoSEQ multiplex PCR, while the TCRdb copy is restricted to in-frame clones and leaves out a portion. The data contain around 13,000 clones, around 70% of them singletons. The V gene's germline CDR1 is SQVTM and CDR2 ANQGSEA. The CDR3 has 13 residues. J gave up 0 bases and V 6 bases, and 5 bases lay outside the gene matches. Noted treatment: randomized to nivolumab then ipilimumab (arm A) or the reverse (arm B). No patient had prior DNA-damaging chemotherapy. PBMC sorting kept live CD3+CD8+ cells without CD19 or CD56. The TCR was taken from a human donor with melanoma. The material was CD8+ T cells sorted from blood (inferred from file names), obtained from a patient given nivolumab and ipilimumab in sequence. The rearrangement links TRBV29-1 to TRBJ2-7; 7 bases are shared with TRBD1. The CDR3 nucleotides read TGCAGCGTAACCGGGACAGTCTCCTACGAGCAGTACTTC. It translates to CSVTGTVSYEQYF.